This TCR beta chain was captured by sequencing in a study of cytomegalovirus exposure and HLA in healthy donors. Study at large: A previous analysis identified 95 million to 130 million unique TCR beta sequences derived from roughly 190 million T cells.

Primers included in the PCR were 60 Vbeta and 13 Jbeta primers. The assay was immunoSEQ multiplex PCR, and TCRdb's table has in-frame clones only and misses some. Among 200,000 to 250,000 clones listed, roughly 70% were seen once. The count of this clone is one. Its antigen is undetermined. Study-wide findings and caveats: Previously analyzed data showed that most TCR beta V segments were productive at a frequency of about 90% or about 30%. DRB1 had the most TCR associations and HLA-C the fewest, a later analysis found, with rates varying by HLA locus.

The CDR3 spans 14 residues. J was trimmed by 6 bases and V by 3 bases; bases with no gene match: 8. CDR1 and CDR2 (germline): MNHEY, SMNVEV (reference sequence). The sample comprised PBMCs. The sequence was collected from a woman in her twenties or thirties in good health and CMV-seronegative. The chain is built from TRBV27 and TRBJ2-7; 7 positions agree with TRBD2. In DNA, the CDR3 is TGTGCCAGCAGTTTGGGGCGGGAGTCAGGCGAGCAGTACTTC. Its translation is CASSLGRESGEQYF.